This is a list of T cell receptor beta chains from one sample in a study of cytomegalovirus exposure and HLA in healthy donors. The table came from immunoSEQ multiplex PCR; TCRdb's copy has only in-frame clones and leaves some out. In the table there are more than 150,000 clones, over 75% of which are singletons. Material for sequencing was PBMCs. The source of these receptors is a man aged 50 to 59 in good health and CMV-seropositive. CDR3s include the opening cysteine and the closing phenylalanine or tryptophan. The D gene is left open where the match is weak. The size of a clone is reported for some rows only, either as once, few or many, or as a class for expanded clones.

>TRBD1|NA|TRBV11-3|14|TRBJ1-3
CASSTGGPGNTIYF
TGTGCCAGCAGCACAGGGGGCCCTGGAAACACCATATATTTT
>NA|NA|TRBV6-5|12|TRBJ2-1
CASSYPSNEQFF
TGTGCCAGCAGTTACCCTAGTAATGAGCAGTTCTTC
>TRBD1|NA|TRBV5-1|14|TRBJ2-2
CASSFGTVSGELFF
TGCGCCAGCAGCTTCGGGACAGTCAGCGGGGAGCTGTTTTTT
>NA|few|TRBV30|14|TRBJ1-6
CAWSVPGYNSPLHF
TGTGCCTGGAGTGTACCGGGTTATAATTCACCCCTCCACTTT
>TRBD1|NA|TRBV7-8|15|TRBJ2-7
CASSNRQGRPYEQYF
TGTGCCAGCAGCAATCGACAGGGGCGGCCTTACGAGCAGTACTTC
>TRBD1|NA|TRBV29-1|13|TRBJ1-2
CSVGQGTNYGYTF
TGCAGCGTGGGACAGGGGACTAACTATGGCTACACCTTC
>TRBD1|NA|TRBV28|14|TRBJ1-5
CASRSGGAIQPQHF
TGTGCCAGCAGATCAGGGGGCGCTATTCAGCCCCAGCATTTT
>TRBD2|NA|TRBV5-1|15|TRBJ2-1
CASSITAGAYNEQFF
TGCGCCAGCAGTATAACCGCGGGGGCCTACAATGAGCAGTTCTTC
>TRBD2|NA|TRBV27|16|TRBJ2-2
CASSLLVGGPTGELFF
TGTGCCAGCAGCCTGCTGGTGGGAGGGCCTACCGGGGAGCTGTTTTTT
>NA|once|TRBV7-8|15|TRBJ2-7
CASSRQRSYADEQYF
TGTGCCAGCAGCCGGCAGCGGAGTTATGCGGACGAGCAGTACTTC
>NA|NA|TRBV19|16|TRBJ2-7
CASSVTPAAGSYEQYF
TGTGCCAGTAGTGTTACCCCAGCCGCGGGTTCCTACGAGCAGTACTTC
>TRBD2|NA|TRBV10-3|20|TRBJ2-1
CAISESVGKAAGSSYNEQFF
TGTGCCATCAGTGAGTCGGTCGGGAAGGCAGCGGGAAGCTCCTACAATGAGCAGTTCTTC
>NA|NA|TRBV6-1|15|TRBJ1-5
CATTGGPYSNQPQHF
TGTGCCACCACAGGCGGACCATATAGCAATCAGCCCCAGCATTTT
>TRBD1|NA|TRBV5-6|17|TRBJ1-2
CASSLDPRDRGDYGYTF
TGTGCCAGCAGCTTGGACCCCCGGGACAGGGGGGACTATGGCTACACCTTC
>TRBD1|NA|TRBV28|18|TRBJ1-2
CASSLWSGTGGLNYGYTF
TGTGCCAGCAGTTTATGGTCCGGGACAGGGGGCCTTAACTATGGCTACACCTTC
>NA|NA|TRBV6-5|13|TRBJ1-6
CASRLANNSPLHF
TGTGCCTCTAGGCTCGCAAATAATTCACCCCTCCACTTT
>NA|NA|TRBV2|12|TRBJ1-1
CASSEIGGGAFF
TGTGCCAGCAGTGAAATCGGTGGAGGAGCTTTCTTT
>TRBD2|few|TRBV5-1|19|TRBJ2-1
CASSLGGTSGSWSYNEQFF
TGCGCCAGCAGCTTGGGGGGGACTAGCGGGAGTTGGTCCTACAATGAGCAGTTCTTC
>TRBD1|NA|TRBV6-5|14|TRBJ1-1
CASRTGGRDTEAFF
TGTGCCAGCAGGACAGGGGGCAGGGACACTGAAGCTTTCTTT
>NA|NA|TRBV27|14|TRBJ2-7
CASSVRYPPYEQYF
TGTGCCAGCAGTGTCAGGTATCCCCCCTACGAGCAGTACTTC
>NA|NA|TRBV4-3|13|TRBJ1-4
CASTLTRGEKLFF
TGCGCCAGCACCCTCACGAGAGGGGAAAAACTGTTTTTT